This T cell receptor beta chain was observed in a study of control samples from healthy donors and cancer patients. The protocol was immunoSEQ multiplex PCR, while the TCRdb copy is restricted to in-frame clones and leaves out a portion. The profile covers fewer than 300,000 clones, with around 79% appearing a single time and 10% to 15% taken by the ten largest. This clone has only a few counts. The TCR comes from a woman aged 55-69 years with lung cancer. The material sequenced was PBMCs.

This chain's CDR3 is CASSSDAGTGSIREQYF. The CDR3 bases are TGTGCCAGCAGCTCCGACGCCGGGACAGGCAGCATACGCGAGCAGTACTTC. The rearrangement uses TRBV11-2 and TRBJ2-7, with 8 bases fitting TRBD1. Germline CDR1 reads SGHAT; CDR2 reads FQNNGV. The CDR3 is 17 residues long. The V segment lost 4 bases and the J segment 6 bases; nucleotides outside the gene matches: 17.